These 15 T cell receptor beta chains originate from one sample sequenced in a study of blood T cells in healthy people across ages. PCR was performed a second time for about 7 to 11 cycles using a sample-barcoded 5' primer and a J-beta primer mix. TCRdb re-called the 5' RACE reads with MiXCR, one entry per CDR3 protein. The sample records 710,000 or so distinct CDR3 sequences, approximately 22% being singletons. Source material: blood. The receptors here all came from a man aged 70 or older in good health.

A few counts support this clonotype. The chain has TRBV19 and TRBJ2-6; D is perhaps TRBD2 (6 bases). Germline V lookup: CDR1 LNHDA, CDR2 SQIVND (reference sequence). The CDR3 covers 20 residues. Trimming shortened V by 3 bases and J by 2 bases, and 23 bases separated the two germline ends. This CDR3 is CASSIALGLMAGPGANVLTF. Written as DNA, the CDR3 is TGTGCCAGTAGTATCGCCCTGGGTTTGATGGCGGGGCCTGGGGCCAACGTCCTGACTTTC.

The chain employs TRBV4-2 and TRBJ1-1; D not certain. V was shortened by 0 bases and J by 2 bases, with 10 bases between the two germline ends. The CDR3 runs 15 residues. Germline CDR1 and CDR2: LGHNA and YNFKEQ. CDR3 DNA sequence: TGTGCCAGCAGCCAAGAAGTGGGCCACAACACTGAAGCTTTCTTT. Translated: CASSQEVGHNTEAFF.

This clonotype was counted between two and nine times. This chain joins TRBV5-1 and TRBJ2-1, with D tentatively TRBD2 (5 bases). The V end was cut by 5 bases, the J end by 9 bases, with 18 bases between. The CDR3 is made up of 14 amino acids. The V gene's germline CDR1 is SGHRS and CDR2 YFSETQ. The CDR3 loop reads CASSTRGPEPEQFF. The DNA of the CDR3 is TGCGCCAGCAGTACCAGAGGGCCGGAACCTGAGCAGTTCTTC.

CDR3 region: CASSLFGSWSTDTQYF. The CDR3 bases are TGTGCCAGCAGCCTGTTCGGTTCCTGGTCCACAGATACGCAGTATTTT. The chain has TRBV7-2 and TRBJ2-3; D gene ambiguous. Trimming cost V 5 bases and J 2 bases, with 17 bases left between them. CDR3 length: 16 amino acids. The germline gives CDR1 SGHTA, CDR2 FQGNSA.

This clonotype was seen a single time. The chain carries TRBV10-2 and TRBJ2-1, with D perhaps TRBD2 (5 bases). Germline CDR1 reads WSHSY; CDR2 reads SAAADI. Trimming stripped 0 bases from V and 1 base from J, with 10 bases between. The length of the CDR3 is 16 residues. The DNA for the CDR3 is TGCGCCAGCAGTGAGTCTGACACGGGGTCCTACAATGAGCAGTTCTTC. It is translated as CASSESDTGSYNEQFF.

The chain combines TRBV29-1 with TRBJ1-2, with no clear D. The V and J ends lost 3 bases and 8 bases respectively, with 13 bases between them. The CDR3 sequence is 12 residues long. Germline V lookup: CDR1 SQVTM, CDR2 ANQGSEA. The CDR3 region is CSVDVSSGGYTF. CDR3 DNA sequence: TGCAGCGTTGACGTGAGCTCGGGCGGCTACACCTTC.

This chain joins TRBV12-3 or TRBV12-4 and TRBJ2-1; D is uncertain. The ends were cut back, 4 bases at V and 6 bases at J, with 25 bases in the middle. The CDR3 loop spans 18 amino acids. CDR3 DNA sequence: TGTGCCAGCAGTTCCTCCTCTGCCGACACCGACCTAGGCAATGAGCAGTTCTTC. Translated, it gives CASSSSSADTDLGNEQFF.

The rearrangement joins TRBV5-1 to TRBJ2-7; the match to TRBD1 covers 7 bases. Germline V gene sequence: CDR1 SGHRS, CDR2 YFSETQ. The CDR3 has 13 residues. Germline trimming cut 2 bases from V and 6 bases from J; bases unmatched to any gene: 5. Here the CDR3 reads CASSFRQGAEQYF. CDR3 bases: TGCGCCAGCAGCTTCCGACAGGGAGCCGAGCAGTACTTC.

This sequence joins TRBV7-9 and TRBJ2-2; D tentatively fits TRBD1 or TRBD2 (6 bases each). V was cut by 6 bases and J by 4 bases, with 12 bases left in between. Looked up from germline, CDR1 is SEHNR and CDR2 is FQNEAQ (reference sequence). This CDR3 region has 14 residues. CDR3 nucleotides: TGTGCCAGCAGGAGGGGGGCTGGCACCGGGGAGCTGTTTTTT. Translated, it gives CASRRGAGTGELFF.

This chain joins TRBV29-1 and TRBJ2-2; D possibly corresponds to TRBD1 (6 bases). From germline, CDR1 is SQVTM and CDR2 ANQGSEA. The CDR3 has 14 amino acids. The ends were cut back, 7 bases at V and 6 bases at J, with 18 bases in the middle. CDR3 protein: CSAAAGVEAGELFF. The CDR3 nucleotides are TGCAGCGCCGCCGCAGGGGTGGAGGCCGGGGAGCTGTTTTTT.

The chain couples TRBV7-2 to TRBJ2-1, with D unclear. This CDR3 comprises 17 residues. Trimming left V 3 bases short and J 0 bases short, with 15 bases between. Germline CDR1 and CDR2: SGHTA and FQGNSA. DNA for the CDR3: TGTGCCAGCAGCTTGTGGAGCATGGGAAGCTCCTACAATGAGCAGTTCTTC. It specifies CASSLWSMGSSYNEQFF.

This clonotype was counted only a few times. The V call is TRBV12-3 or TRBV12-4, the J call TRBJ2-5; D tentatively fits TRBD1 or TRBD2 (6 bases each). The CDR3 is made up of 15 amino acids. The V end lost 1 base, the J end lost 4 bases, and 13 bases lay between the germline ends. As DNA, the CDR3 is TGTGCCAGCAGTTTAGGCCGGGGGCTGGCAGAGACCCAGTACTTC. Protein: CASSLGRGLAETQYF.

This clonotype has at least ten counts. The chain carries TRBV5-1 and TRBJ1-5, with a tentative D call TRBD1 (6 bases). V lost 0 bases and J 9 bases, leaving 10 bases between the germline ends. Germline lookup yields CDR1 SGHRS and CDR2 YFSETQ. The CDR3 runs to 13 residues. The CDR3 spells CASSLEGERPQHF. The DNA of the CDR3 is TGCGCCAGCAGCTTGGAGGGGGAACGGCCCCAGCATTTT.

This sequence joins TRBV5-1 and TRBJ2-3; no definite D call. CDR3 length equals 13 residues. Germline V CDR1 and CDR2: SGHRS, YFSETQ. V was shortened by 6 bases and J by 2 bases, with 10 bases between the two germline ends. The CDR3 coding sequence is TGCGCCAGCACCGTCGACGTCACAGATACGCAGTATTTT. Its translation: CASTVDVTDTQYF.

This clonotype has only a few counts. The chain joins TRBV4-2 to TRBJ1-1; D is possibly TRBD1 (6 bases). V was shortened by 3 bases and J by 5 bases, with 10 bases between the two germline ends. CDR1 is LGHNA and CDR2 is YNFKEQ in the germline V gene. The CDR3 contains 13 residues. The DNA for the CDR3 is TGTGCCAGCAGCCAGGGGGCGAGGACTGAAGCTTTCTTT. It translates to CASSQGARTEAFF.